This TCR beta chain was recovered during a study of shared clonotypes between healthy human individuals. Whole-study findings and limits: Clonotypes shared by all four donors outscored non-shared clonotypes in generation probability. Generally, naive subsets (rather than memory subsets) showed larger estimated richness.

Profiling relied on immunoSEQ multiplex PCR, and the TCRdb table lists in-frame clones only, not all of them. The data show over 2 million clones, 85% to 95% seen once. A note on this clone: Antigen: not known.

CDR3 length: 13 amino acids. Trimming took off 4 bases at V and 3 bases at J, with 7 bases between the two ends. Germline V gene data show CDR1 as GTSNPN and CDR2 as SVGIG (reference sequence). The receptor's source is a man aged 18 to 30 in good health. Sequencing was performed on naive CD4+ T cells sorted from blood. Subset meaning: CD45RA+ positively selected. The genes are TRBV30 and TRBJ1-6, with unresolved D. The DNA for the CDR3 is TGTGCCTGGACCCCCAACTATAATTCACCCCTCCACTTT. Its translation is CAWTPNYNSPLHF.